These 21 T cell receptor beta chains were sequenced from one sample in a study of Ad26.COV2.S vaccination and SARS-CoV-2 variants. Specified treatment: over 15 received Ad26.COV2.S at low or high dose, single or two shots; 5 received placebo; per-sample allocation not given. Collection of the samples took place on day 63 after the first injection of vaccine or placebo. Generated by immunoSEQ multiplex PCR, the TCRdb table keeps only in-frame clones and is missing some. The repertoire includes 450,000 to 550,000 clones, about nine tenths of them detected once, and 1.7% sits in the top ten. Sequences were derived from peripheral blood, sampled in a trial of Ad26.COV2.S vaccine versus placebo. The receptor source for this set is a person between 18 and 65 years old who received the Ad26.COV2.S COVID-19 vaccine or a placebo.

This chain uses TRBV6-5 with TRBJ2-1, with 13 bases lining up with TRBD2. Germline trimming cut 7 bases from V and 8 bases from J; bases unmatched to any gene: 8. The CDR3 covers 15 residues. Germline assignment: CDR1 MNHEY and CDR2 SVGAGI. The DNA for the CDR3 is TGTGCCAGCAATACCGGGACTAGCGGGGTCGATGAGCAGTTCTTC. Protein sequence: CASNTGTSGVDEQFF.

This clone was seen only once. V is TRBV10-3 and J is TRBJ1-5; 7 bases are a match to TRBD1. After removal of 3 bases from V and 4 bases from J, the junction contained 9 bases not matched to a gene. Germline assignment: CDR1 ENHRY and CDR2 SYGVKD. The CDR3 has 16 residues. The CDR3 sequence: CAISDPGAQGNQPQHF. The CDR3 DNA reads TGTGCCATCAGTGACCCTGGGGCACAGGGGAATCAGCCCCAGCATTTT.

The chain recombines TRBV5-1 with TRBJ2-1, with a weak D call TRBD2 (5 bases). Trimming stripped 2 bases from V and 5 bases from J, with 11 bases between. The CDR3 length is 14 residues. Germline V CDR1 and CDR2: SGHRS, YFSETQ. CDR3 DNA sequence: TGCGCCAGCAGCTTCAAATTCGGGGACAATGAGCAGTTCTTC. This sequence encodes CASSFKFGDNEQFF.

The CDR3 reads CASSLVAYTEAFF. Here the CDR3 DNA reads TGTGCCAGCAGCTTAGTAGCTTACACTGAAGCTTTCTTT. The chain employs TRBV7-8 and TRBJ1-1; D gene unclear. The germline V gene has CDR1 SGHVS and CDR2 FQNEAQ. This CDR3 contains 13 residues. V lost 1 base, J lost 3 bases, and 6 bases lay in between.

The rearrangement joins TRBV19 to TRBJ2-1; 7 bases match TRBD2. Trimming at V came to 1 base and at J to 4 bases, leaving 7 bases not matched to a gene. Germline CDR1 LNHDA, CDR2 SQIVND (reference sequence). This CDR3 spans 16 amino acids. This chain's CDR3 is CASSIGLSGQYNEQFF. The CDR3 DNA reads TGTGCCAGTAGTATAGGTCTTAGCGGGCAATACAATGAGCAGTTCTTC.

Remarks on this clone: Likely a read error: the CDR3 ends without its conserved phenylalanine or tryptophan. No DNA is shown, since the ends of the CDR3 on it are uncertain; the CDR3 is the one TCRdb lists. This chain links TRBV24-1 with TRBJ1-2; TRBD1, as called in the table, went unchecked against the DNA. The CDR3 contains 11 residues when both ends are counted. Germline lookup yields CDR1 KGHDR and CDR2 SFDVKD. This chain's CDR3 is CATSDLRTSRS.

The rearrangement joins TRBV7-9 to TRBJ1-2; D gene ambiguous. Germline CDR1 SEHNR, CDR2 FQNEAQ (reference sequence). V was trimmed by 4 bases and J by 1 base, leaving 19 bases between them. The CDR3 has 17 amino acids. CDR3 DNA: TGTGCCAGCAGCTCAACCCCTGCGGGTGGAAGTAACTATGGCTACACCTTC. Protein product: CASSSTPAGGSNYGYTF.

In its sample, this clone was seen once. The chain employs TRBV7-2 and TRBJ1-3; no firm D call. Germline V CDR1 and CDR2: SGHTA, FQGNSA. V lost 1 base and J lost 3, with 13 bases in between. The CDR3 is made up of 16 amino acids. The CDR3 bases are TGTGCCAGCAGCTTAGTGGCCGCCTTAGGTGGAAACACCATATATTTT. It is translated as CASSLVAALGGNTIYF. The full variable domain, rest sourced from reference TRBV7-2 and TRBJ1-3, is GAGVSQSPSNKVTEKGKDVELRCDPISGHTALYWYRQSLGQGLEFLIYFQGNSAPDKSGLPSDRFSAERTGGSVSTLTIQRTQQEDSAVYLCASSLVAALGGNTIYFGEGSWLTVV.

This chain links TRBV18 with TRBJ2-2; 9 bases map to TRBD2. The CDR3 consists of 18 residues. The germline V gene has CDR1 KGHSH and CDR2 LQKENI. The V segment lost 1 base and the J segment 0 bases; nucleotides outside the gene matches: 6. The DNA for the CDR3 is TGTGCCAGCTCACCACTGATTAGCGGGGGCCCGAACACCGGGGAGCTGTTTTTT. Translation gives CASSPLISGGPNTGELFF.

The V call is TRBV19, the J call TRBJ1-2; perhaps TRBD1 as D (5 bases). V was trimmed by 6 bases and J by 8 bases, leaving 13 bases between them. This CDR3 has 12 residues. Germline loops: CDR1 LNHDA, CDR2 SQIVND (reference sequence). CDR3 amino acids: CASRITGGGYTF. The CDR3 DNA reads as TGTGCCAGTAGGATTACAGGTGGCGGCTACACCTTC. The whole variable domain, filled in from reference TRBV19 and TRBJ1-2, reads DGGITQSPKYLFRKEGQNVTLSCEQNLNHDAMYWYRQDPGQGLRLIYYSQIVNDFQKGDIAEGYSVSREKKESFPLTVTSAQKNPTAFYLCASRITGGGYTFGSGTRLTVV.

This clone occurred a few times. The chain links TRBV6-4 to TRBJ2-2; tentative D call: TRBD2 (5 bases). Between the trimmed V and J ends, which lost 4 bases and 2 bases, there was a span of 5 bases. CDR1 is MRHNA, CDR2 SNTAGT, per germline. The CDR3 sequence is 13 residues long. CDR3 DNA: TGTGCCAGCAGTGCGGGAAACACCGGGGAGCTGTTTTTT. Translation gives CASSAGNTGELFF.

The gene calls are TRBV27 and TRBJ1-1; 8 positions match TRBD1. The germline V gene has CDR1 MNHEY and CDR2 SMNVEV (reference sequence). The junction had 5 bases not matched to a gene; V was cut back by 5 bases and J by 6 bases. The CDR3 sequence is 13 residues long. CDR3 residues: CASSTSQGAEAFF. CDR3 in DNA: TGTGCCAGCAGTACCTCACAGGGGGCTGAAGCTTTCTTT.

The V gene is TRBV3-1 (or the pseudogene TRBV3-2), the J gene TRBJ2-5; D gene uncertain. Trimming stripped 4 bases from V and 6 bases from J, with 6 bases between. The CDR3 runs to 11 residues. Germline V CDR1 and CDR2: LGHDT, YNNKEL (reference sequence). CDR3 coding DNA: TGTGCCAGCAGCCTCGCAAAGACCCAGTACTTC. Its translation is CASSLAKTQYF.

V and J are TRBV11-2 and TRBJ2-3; possible D gene TRBD2, 5 bases. Trimming pared 3 bases from V and 0 bases from J, leaving 7 bases between. Germline V gene sequence: CDR1 SGHAT, CDR2 FQNNGV. The CDR3 has 14 amino acids. The DNA of the CDR3 is TGTGCCAGCAGCTTGGACTTTAGCACAGATACGCAGTATTTT. The encoded protein is CASSLDFSTDTQYF. The full variable domain, its missing parts supplied by reference TRBV11-2 and TRBJ2-3, is EAGVAQSPRYKIIEKRQSVAFWCNPISGHATLYWYQQILGQGPKLLIQFQNNGVVDDSQLPKDRFSAERLKGVDSTLKIQPAKLEDSAVYLCASSLDFSTDTQYFGPGTRLTVL.

This rearrangement joins TRBV6-5 to TRBJ1-1; D unresolved. Germline CDR1 reads MNHEY; CDR2 reads SVGAGI. The CDR3 spans 13 residues. Trimming stripped 5 bases from V and 2 bases from J, with 9 bases between. The CDR3 loop is CASSNPINTEAFF. CDR3 sequence (DNA): TGTGCCAGCAGTAACCCAATTAACACTGAAGCTTTCTTT.

The V gene is TRBV3-1 (or the pseudogene TRBV3-2), the J gene TRBJ1-5; D ambiguous. CDR1 and CDR2 (germline): LGHDT, YNNKEL (reference sequence). Trimming cost V 1 base and J 1 base, with 5 bases left between them. The CDR3 has 14 amino acids. CDR3 sequence (DNA): TGTGCCAGCAGCCAAGCGGTGAGCAATCAGCCCCAGCATTTT. Translation gives CASSQAVSNQPQHF.

This clone was observed a few times. The genes are TRBV28 and TRBJ2-1; 9 bases map to TRBD2. The CDR3 has 15 amino acids. V shed 7 bases and J 4 bases; nucleotides not matched to a gene: 8. Germline assignment: CDR1 MDHEN and CDR2 SYDVKM. The CDR3 protein is CASTSLAGMYNEQFF. CDR3 nucleotide sequence: TGTGCCAGCACTAGCCTAGCGGGAATGTACAATGAGCAGTTCTTC. Using reference TRBV28 and TRBJ2-1 for the parts outside the CDR3, the full variable domain is DVKVTQSSRYLVKRTGEKVFLECVQDMDHENMFWYRQDPGLGLRLIYFSYDVKMKEKGDIPEGYSVSREKKERFSLILESASTNQTSMYLCASTSLAGMYNEQFFGPGTRLTVL.

This sequence joins TRBV6-6 and TRBJ2-7; D ambiguous. Germline CDR1 MNHNY, CDR2 SVGAGI (reference sequence). The CDR3 runs 13 residues. The V and J ends lost 7 bases and 2 bases respectively, with 12 bases between them. The CDR3 DNA reads as TGTGCCAGCACCGCCTCACGGGCCTACGAGCAGTACTTC. This sequence encodes CASTASRAYEQYF.

A single count supports this clone. V and J are TRBV27 and TRBJ2-1; 7 bases align to TRBD2. The CDR3 length is 14 residues. Germline V gene sequence: CDR1 MNHEY, CDR2 SMNVEV (reference sequence). The J segment lost 0 bases and the V segment lost 7 bases, leaving 3 bases of the junction unmatched. For the CDR3, the DNA is TGTGCCAGCACGCGGGGGAGCTCCTACAATGAGCAGTTCTTC. This codes for CASTRGSSYNEQFF.

This chain links TRBV6-5 with TRBJ1-1; 8 nucleotides line up with TRBD1. J gave up 1 base and V 6 bases, and 7 bases lay outside the gene matches. The CDR3 extends over 15 amino acids. Per germline, CDR1 MNHEY and CDR2 SVGAGI. The CDR3 bases are TGTGCCAGCAGCCCAAAAGGACAGGGGAACACTGAAGCTTTCTTT. Translation: CASSPKGQGNTEAFF.

The chain is built from TRBV9 and TRBJ2-5; perhaps TRBD1 as D (6 bases). V shed 3 bases and J shed 4 bases, with 13 bases lying between them. Germline lookup yields CDR1 SGDLS and CDR2 YYNGEE. This CDR3 spans 14 amino acids. Written as DNA, the CDR3 is TGTGCCAGCAGCGCCACAGGGATTGGAGAGACCCAGTACTTC. It translates to CASSATGIGETQYF. The whole variable domain, filled in from reference TRBV9 and TRBJ2-5, reads DSGVTQTPKHLITATGQRVTLRCSPRSGDLSVYWYQQSLDQGLQFLIQYYNGEERAKGNILERFSAQQFPDLHSELNLSSLELGDSALYFCASSATGIGETQYFGPGTRLLVL.